Each of the 27 T cell receptor beta chains below was sequenced from the same sample in a study of cytomegalovirus exposure and HLA in healthy donors. PCR used 60 Vbeta primers and 13 Jbeta primers. Repertoires were generated with immunoSEQ multiplex PCR, while TCRdb's copy carries only in-frame clones and drops some. The sample has some 91,000 clones; roughly 67% are singletons. Sequencing used PBMCs. These receptor sequences come from a human donor in good health.

This clone was observed a few times. V gene TRBV5-1 combines with J gene TRBJ1-1; D remains ambiguous. The CDR3 has 13 residues. The germline V gene encodes CDR1 SGHRS and CDR2 YFSETQ. V lost 3 bases and J 3 bases, leaving 9 bases between the germline ends. CDR3 sequence reads: CASSSIADTEAFF. As DNA, the CDR3 is TGCGCCAGCAGCTCCATAGCGGACACTGAAGCTTTCTTT. Looking up the rest from reference TRBV5-1 and TRBJ1-1 gives the full variable domain: KAGVTQTPRYLIKTRGQQVTLSCSPISGHRSVSWYQQTPGQGLQFLFEYFSETQRNKGNFPGRFSGRQFSNSRSEMNVSTLELGDSALYLCASSSIADTEAFFGQGTRLTVV.

As regards this clone: Sequence at one end of the junction differs from germline and may be a read error. The chain links TRBV9 to TRBJ2-3; a possible D gene is TRBD2 (5 bases). Germline values: CDR1 SGDLS, CDR2 YYNGEE. CDR3 length equals 18 residues. Here the CDR3 reads CASSVAPPGLASTDAQYF. CDR3 DNA sequence: TGTGCCAGCAGCGTAGCGCCCCCCGGACTGGCTAGCACAGATGCGCAGTATTTT.

This sequence joins TRBV28 and TRBJ1-4; D may be TRBD1 (5 bases). The V end lost 5 bases, the J end lost 6 bases, and 16 bases lay between the germline ends. Germline CDR1 reads MDHEN; CDR2 reads SYDVKM. The CDR3 totals 15 residues. The CDR3, as DNA: TGTGCCAGCAGTGAGACAGTAAAGAAGGATGAAAAACTGTTTTTT. This translates into CASSETVKKDEKLFF. Full variable domain (outside the CDR3, taken from reference TRBV28 and TRBJ1-4): DVKVTQSSRYLVKRTGEKVFLECVQDMDHENMFWYRQDPGLGLRLIYFSYDVKMKEKGDIPEGYSVSREKKERFSLILESASTNQTSMYLCASSETVKKDEKLFFGSGTQLSVL.

V gene TRBV5-1 combines with J gene TRBJ2-3; the D gene is possibly TRBD2 (6 bases). V was clipped by 0 bases and J by 3 bases, with 11 bases between them. The germline V gene encodes CDR1 SGHRS and CDR2 YFSETQ. The CDR3 covers 15 residues. In DNA form, the CDR3 reads TGCGCCAGCAGCTTGGCTAGTGGGGGGACAGATACGCAGTATTTT. Protein product: CASSLASGGTDTQYF.

About this clone itself: At the DNA level, this CDR3 is encoded by other sequences in the same sample as well. This chain joins TRBV4-3 and TRBJ2-3; D not resolved. V lost 0 bases and J 3 bases, leaving 7 bases between the germline ends. The CDR3 sequence is 14 residues long. Germline CDR1 and CDR2: LGHNA and YSLEER. CDR3 bases: TGCGCCAGCAGCCAAGATTCGGTTACAGATACGCAGTATTTT. This translates into CASSQDSVTDTQYF.

As concerns this clone: The sample carries other DNA sequences with the same CDR3. The chain links TRBV19 to TRBJ2-2, with TRBD1 as a possible D gene (5 bases). There are 14 residues in the CDR3. Germline loops: CDR1 LNHDA, CDR2 SQIVND (reference sequence). The V end lost 2 bases, the J end lost 1 base, and 5 bases lay between the germline ends. CDR3 loop: CASSIRGNTGELFF. The CDR3 bases are TGTGCCAGTAGTATAAGGGGGAACACCGGGGAGCTGTTTTTT.

This sequence joins TRBV11-1 and TRBJ2-7; tentative D call: TRBD1 (6 bases). V shed 3 bases and J shed 7 bases, with 13 bases lying between them. The CDR3 runs to 13 residues. Germline V gives CDR1 SGHAT, CDR2 FQDESV (reference sequence). The CDR3 reads CASSLSGAEEQYF. DNA for the CDR3: TGTGCCAGCAGCTTGTCAGGGGCTGAGGAGCAGTACTTC.

The chain carries TRBV9 and TRBJ1-2; D not resolved. CDR3 length: 14 amino acids. The germline V and J ends were trimmed by 6 bases and 2 bases, with 14 bases remaining between them. Germline V lookup: CDR1 SGDLS, CDR2 YYNGEE. CDR3 in amino acids: CASNSNTGNYGYTF. The CDR3 DNA sequence: TGTGCCAGCAACTCAAATACGGGAAACTATGGCTACACCTTC.

The rearrangement links TRBV6-1 to TRBJ1-5, with 7 bases identical to TRBD1. Trimming cost V 3 bases and J 3 bases; bases outside gene matches: 20. Looked up from germline, CDR1 is MNHNS and CDR2 is SASEGT. The CDR3 length is 20 residues. CDR3 region: CASSDVLRDRYGGDNQPQHF. The CDR3, as DNA: TGTGCCAGCAGTGACGTCCTCCGGGACAGATACGGAGGAGACAATCAGCCCCAGCATTTT.

The V gene is TRBV2, the J gene TRBJ2-2, with 7 bases lining up with TRBD2. Germline V gene sequence: CDR1 SNHLY, CDR2 FYNNEI. V lost 9 bases, J lost 8 bases, and 12 bases stayed unmatched. The CDR3 consists of 14 residues. The CDR3 DNA sequence: TGTGCCAGGAGTAAACCACTAGCGTCGGGGGAGCTGTTTTTT. It codes for CARSKPLASGELFF.

V usage is TRBV7-8 and J usage is TRBJ2-7; D is perhaps TRBD1 (6 bases). The CDR3 totals 14 residues. V lost 1 base to trimming and J lost 3 bases, with 10 bases between them. The germline V gene has CDR1 SGHVS and CDR2 FQNEAQ. CDR3 in amino acids: CASSLEGGNYEQYF. The CDR3 DNA reads TGTGCCAGCAGCTTAGAAGGGGGAAACTACGAGCAGTACTTC.

The chain uses TRBV14 and TRBJ2-1, with 12 bases identical to TRBD1. Germline CDR1 is SGHDN and CDR2 is FVKESK. CDR3 length: 16 residues. The V segment lost 3 bases and the J segment 9 bases; nucleotides outside the gene matches: 9. The CDR3: CASSHLPGQGAIEQFF. The CDR3 region has the DNA TGTGCCAGCAGCCACCTACCGGGACAGGGGGCTATTGAGCAGTTCTTC.

V is TRBV7-9 and J is TRBJ1-5; D not resolved. CDR1 and CDR2 (germline): SEHNR, FQNEAQ (reference sequence). The CDR3 is 12 amino acids. The V gene lost 7 bases and the J gene lost 3 bases, with 7 bases spanning the gap. DNA for the CDR3: TGTGCCAGCACACTAGACAATCAGCCCCAGCATTTT. Translated: CASTLDNQPQHF.

The table lists this clone with a few counts. The chain links TRBV7-2 to TRBJ1-2, with D unclear. Trimming removed 3 bases at V and 5 bases at J, with 10 bases between. Per the germline V gene, CDR1 is SGHTA and CDR2 is FQGNSA. The CDR3 consists of 13 residues. The CDR3 protein is CASSLGERYGYTF. CDR3 DNA sequence: TGTGCCAGCAGCTTGGGCGAACGATATGGCTACACCTTC.

The rearrangement links TRBV7-8 to TRBJ1-5, with D maybe TRBD1 (6 bases). CDR3 size: 17 residues. With 0 bases removed from V and 0 bases from J, the gap between germline ends came to 12 bases. Germline loops: CDR1 SGHVS, CDR2 FQNEAQ. The CDR3 region has the DNA TGTGCCAGCAGCTTAGCGCAGGGGATTTATAGCAATCAGCCCCAGCATTTT. Its protein is CASSLAQGIYSNQPQHF.

In this sample, this clone turned up a few times. V usage is TRBV6-5 and J usage is TRBJ1-1; TRBD1 is a possible D gene (5 bases). This CDR3 is built from 13 residues. Trimming pared 2 bases from V and 5 bases from J, leaving 9 bases between. Germline V gene data show CDR1 as MNHEY and CDR2 as SVGAGI. CDR3 bases: TGTGCCAGCAGTTACCCCCAGGGTACTGAAGCTTTCTTT. Amino acid sequence: CASSYPQGTEAFF.

The J gene is TRBJ1-1, the V gene TRBV19; tentatively, D is TRBD1 (6 bases). This CDR3 is built from 18 residues. Germline V lookup: CDR1 LNHDA, CDR2 SQIVND (reference sequence). Trimming stripped 5 bases from V and 3 bases from J, with 25 bases between. CDR3 in amino acids: CASSPLTGAAPKDTEAFF. In DNA, the CDR3 is TGTGCCAGTAGTCCACTGACAGGAGCGGCTCCAAAAGACACTGAAGCTTTCTTT. The variable domain in full, completed from reference TRBV19 and TRBJ1-1, reads DGGITQSPKYLFRKEGQNVTLSCEQNLNHDAMYWYRQDPGQGLRLIYYSQIVNDFQKGDIAEGYSVSREKKESFPLTVTSAQKNPTAFYLCASSPLTGAAPKDTEAFFGQGTRLTVV.

The chain employs TRBV7-2 and TRBJ1-6; D might be TRBD1 (5 bases). The CDR3 spans 13 residues. V lost 4 bases and J 10 bases, leaving 11 bases between the germline ends. The germline CDR1 and CDR2 sequences are SGHTA and FQGNSA. CDR3 nucleotides: TGTGCCAGCAGCTCTTCACGGGGGTCACCCCTCCACTTT. Translation gives CASSSSRGSPLHF. Drawing the rest from reference TRBV7-2 and TRBJ1-6, the complete variable domain is GAGVSQSPSNKVTEKGKDVELRCDPISGHTALYWYRQSLGQGLEFLIYFQGNSAPDKSGLPSDRFSAERTGGSVSTLTIQRTQQEDSAVYLCASSSSRGSPLHFGNGTRLTVT.

V and J are TRBV9 and TRBJ2-2; D is unresolved. With 0 bases removed from V and 7 bases from J, the gap between germline ends came to 4 bases. Germline V gene lookup returns CDR1 SGDLS and CDR2 YYNGEE. The CDR3 runs 12 residues. The CDR3 protein is CASSVVNGELFF. CDR3 nucleotide sequence: TGTGCCAGCAGCGTAGTAAACGGGGAGCTGTTTTTT.

J is TRBJ1-2 and V is TRBV15; D gene uncertain. There are 14 residues in the CDR3. Germline V gene sequence: CDR1 LNHNV, CDR2 YYDKDF (reference sequence). Trimming took 5 bases from V and 7 from J, leaving 17 bases between them. CDR3 in amino acids: CATSRHRGDGGYTF. The CDR3 coding sequence is TGTGCCACCAGCCGTCATCGGGGAGATGGTGGCTACACCTTC.

The table lists this clone with a few counts. This chain links TRBV5-4 with TRBJ2-7; D is perhaps TRBD1 (5 bases). Germline CDR1 is SGHNT and CDR2 is YYREEE (reference sequence). With 0 bases removed from V and 3 bases from J, the gap between germline ends came to 13 bases. The CDR3 loop spans 15 amino acids. The CDR3 region has the DNA TGTGCCAGCAGCTTGGAGGGGCATGGCAGCTACGAGCAGTACTTC. Amino acid sequence: CASSLEGHGSYEQYF. The full variable domain, completed using reference TRBV5-4 and TRBJ2-7, is ETGVTQSPTHLIKTRGQQVTLRCSSQSGHNTVSWYQQALGQGPQFIFQYYREEENGRGNFPPRFSGLQFPNYSSELNVNALELDDSALYLCASSLEGHGSYEQYFGPGTRLTVT.

J is TRBJ2-1 and V is TRBV6-5; D unclear. CDR1 MNHEY and CDR2 SVGAGI come from the germline V gene. V was shortened by 6 bases and J by 0 bases, with 12 bases between the two germline ends. The CDR3 spans 15 residues. CDR3 loop: CASSRATGSYNEQFF. The CDR3 nucleotides are TGTGCCAGCAGCAGAGCGACCGGCTCCTACAATGAGCAGTTCTTC.

The CDR3 spells CASSIASGGSEQYF. CDR3 DNA sequence: TGTGCCAGTAGTATAGCTAGCGGGGGCAGTGAGCAGTACTTC. The rearrangement uses TRBV19 and TRBJ2-7, with 10 bases matching TRBD2. Germline CDR1 reads LNHDA; CDR2 reads SQIVND (reference sequence). The junction had 4 bases not matched to a gene; V was cut back by 1 base and J by 7 bases. This CDR3 contains 14 residues.

This clone was detected once. The chain has TRBV19 and TRBJ2-5, with 7 bases matching TRBD2. The J call may be incorrect, as the DNA end agrees better with TRBJ2-7. The V gene's germline CDR1 is LNHDA and CDR2 SQIVND (reference sequence). This CDR3 spans 13 amino acids. CDR3 loop: CAVTRGEGYEQYF. The CDR3 DNA reads as TGTGCCGTTACTCGGGGGGAGGGCTACGAGCAGTACTTC.

This sequence joins TRBV19 and TRBJ1-5, with a tentative D call TRBD1 (6 bases). V was pared by 10 bases and J by 0 bases, with 13 bases between. Germline V CDR1 and CDR2: LNHDA, SQIVND (reference sequence). The CDR3 spans 14 residues. This CDR3 reads CATSTTGSNQPQHF. DNA for the CDR3: TGTGCCACCTCCACGACAGGTAGCAATCAGCCCCAGCATTTT.

This chain uses TRBV2 with TRBJ1-1, with 7 bases identical to TRBD1. This CDR3 contains 15 residues. V lost 4 bases and J lost 0; bases outside the gene matches: 5. Germline CDR1 reads SNHLY; CDR2 reads FYNNEI. CDR3 amino acids: CASSGIDRVNTEAFF. CDR3 sequence (DNA): TGTGCCAGCAGTGGGATTGACAGGGTGAACACTGAAGCTTTCTTT.

The V gene is TRBV27, the J gene TRBJ2-5; TRBD2 agrees at 11 bases. The CDR3 has 14 residues. Germline lookup yields CDR1 MNHEY and CDR2 SMNVEV (reference sequence). J lost 5 bases, V lost 6 bases, and 5 bases had no gene match. CDR3 region: CASRLAGAGETQYF. CDR3 DNA: TGTGCCAGCAGACTAGCGGGGGCGGGGGAGACCCAGTACTTC.